These T cell receptor beta chains were read from a single sample in a study of T cell repertoires in cytomegalovirus infection. From the reads, TCRdb called clonotypes with MiXCR, one entry per CDR3 protein. The repertoire holds a few hundred thousand distinct CDR3 sequences, with 34% as singletons. No cognate antigen is known for these TCRs. The sample was cultured PBMCs, taken from culture after CMV antigen stimulation. All receptors derive from a human donor in good health (CMV status not recorded). Some clones in this sample may be carry-over from other donors' samples. Both conserved end residues are part of each CDR3. Fields, in order: V gene, J gene, clone size, D gene, CDR3 DNA, CDR3 protein. The D gene is left open where the match is weak. Clone size is shown for a subset of rows, as once, few, many or a class of expanded clone.

V gene: TRBV7-8
J gene: TRBJ2-2
clone size: -
D gene: -
CDR3 DNA: TGTGCCAGCAGCGGAGGGGGGGGCCTGTTTTTT
CDR3 protein: CASSGGGGLFF

V gene: TRBV7-2
J gene: TRBJ1-6
clone size: many
D gene: -
CDR3 DNA: TGTGCCAGCAGCCCGCGGGAGGGCAGTAATTCACCCCTCCACTTT
CDR3 protein: CASSPREGSNSPLHF

V gene: TRBV5-1
J gene: TRBJ2-3
clone size: many
D gene: -
CDR3 DNA: TGCGCCAGCAGCCTCCGAGACTCTCACACAGATACGCAGTATTTT
CDR3 protein: CASSLRDSHTDTQYF

V gene: TRBV7-2
J gene: TRBJ2-1
clone size: few
D gene: -
CDR3 DNA: TGTGCCAGCAGCTTAGAGAGTATTGAGCAGTTCTTC
CDR3 protein: CASSLESIEQFF

V gene: TRBV19
J gene: TRBJ2-1
clone size: -
D gene: -
CDR3 DNA: TGTGCCAGTAGTATTATTGCAGGGGACAATGAGCAGTTCTTC
CDR3 protein: CASSIIAGDNEQFF

V gene: TRBV7-2
J gene: TRBJ1-2
clone size: -
D gene: -
CDR3 DNA: TGTGCCAGCAGCTTAGAACTTCAGCTGAAGGTCTATGGCTACACCTTC
CDR3 protein: CASSLELQLKVYGYTF

V gene: TRBV6-2/TRBV6-3
J gene: TRBJ1-1
clone size: few
D gene: -
CDR3 DNA: TGTGCCAGCAGTTACTCACCCAGAGTAAACACTGAAGCTTTCTTT
CDR3 protein: CASSYSPRVNTEAFF

V gene: TRBV7-2
J gene: TRBJ1-4
clone size: few
D gene: -
CDR3 DNA: TGTGCCAGCAGCGTTACAGTTAATAAACTGTTTTTT
CDR3 protein: CASSVTVNKLFF

V gene: TRBV4-1
J gene: TRBJ1-1
clone size: few
D gene: TRBD1
CDR3 DNA: TGCGCCAGCAGCCATTCCGGACAGGGAGTAGTGGGCACTGAAGCTTTCTTT
CDR3 protein: CASSHSGQGVVGTEAFF

V gene: TRBV7-2
J gene: TRBJ2-3
clone size: many
D gene: -
CDR3 DNA: TGTGCCAGCAGGGCAGGGGGGGGCACAGATACGCAGTATTTT
CDR3 protein: CASRAGGGTDTQYF

V gene: TRBV7-6
J gene: TRBJ2-5
clone size: few
D gene: -
CDR3 DNA: TGTGCCAGCAGCTTAGACGGGGGCTCCGGAGAGACCCAGTACTTC
CDR3 protein: CASSLDGGSGETQYF

V gene: TRBV7-6
J gene: TRBJ1-6
clone size: few
D gene: -
CDR3 DNA: TGTGCCAGCAGCTTAGATGGCAGCAATAATTCACCCCTCCACTTT
CDR3 protein: CASSLDGSNNSPLHF

V gene: TRBV19
J gene: TRBJ1-5
clone size: many
D gene: -
CDR3 DNA: TGTGCCAGTAGTGACAGGCCTCCCCCCAATCAGCCCCAGCATTTT
CDR3 protein: CASSDRPPPNQPQHF

V gene: TRBV7-9
J gene: TRBJ2-7
clone size: -
D gene: -
CDR3 DNA: TGTGCCAGCAGCCGGGAAGGCTCCTACGAGCAGTACTTC
CDR3 protein: CASSREGSYEQYF

V gene: TRBV6-2/TRBV6-3
J gene: TRBJ2-7
clone size: -
D gene: TRBD2
CDR3 DNA: TGTGCCAGCAGTTACTTCTCCGGATGGGAACACAGGACTAGCGGTGCCTACGAGCAGTACTTC
CDR3 protein: CASSYFSGWEHRTSGAYEQYF

V gene: TRBV20-1
J gene: TRBJ1-2
clone size: -
D gene: -
CDR3 DNA: TGCAGTGTGAGGGGTAGGGTGGACTATGGCTACACCTTC
CDR3 protein: CSVRGRVDYGYTF

V gene: TRBV7-9
J gene: TRBJ1-5
clone size: few
D gene: -
CDR3 DNA: TGTGCCAGCAGTCTTGGGGCAGGGCGGTTACAGCCCCAGCATTTT
CDR3 protein: CASSLGAGRLQPQHF

V gene: TRBV4-1
J gene: TRBJ2-7
clone size: -
D gene: TRBD1
CDR3 DNA: TGCGCCAGCAGCCAAGAATCAGGGGGGACAGGGTTCGGGGAGCAGTACTTC
CDR3 protein: CASSQESGGTGFGEQYF

V gene: TRBV25-1
J gene: TRBJ1-1
clone size: -
D gene: -
CDR3 DNA: TGTGCCAGCAGTGCCCCGAGGGGCTGGGTCACTGAAGCTTTCTTT
CDR3 protein: CASSAPRGWVTEAFF

V gene: TRBV29-1
J gene: TRBJ2-1
clone size: few
D gene: TRBD1
CDR3 DNA: TGCAGCGTTGGGACAGGGAAGGAGTATGAGCAGTTCTTC
CDR3 protein: CSVGTGKEYEQFF

V gene: TRBV12-5
J gene: TRBJ2-2
clone size: -
D gene: -
CDR3 DNA: TGTGCTAGTGCCCGAATTAACACCGGGGAGCTGTTTTTT
CDR3 protein: CASARINTGELFF

V gene: TRBV9
J gene: TRBJ2-6
clone size: -
D gene: -
CDR3 DNA: TGTGCCAGCAGCGTGATGGCTGGGGCCAACGTCCTGACTTTC
CDR3 protein: CASSVMAGANVLTF

V gene: TRBV7-8
J gene: TRBJ2-7
clone size: many
D gene: -
CDR3 DNA: TGTGCCAGCAGCCCCAACCGACAGACCCTCTACGAGCAGTACTTC
CDR3 protein: CASSPNRQTLYEQYF

V gene: TRBV7-7
J gene: TRBJ2-1
clone size: few
D gene: TRBD2
CDR3 DNA: TGTGCCAGCAGCCCCGCTAGCGGGAGTTCTTATGGTCATGAGCAGTTCTTC
CDR3 protein: CASSPASGSSYGHEQFF

V gene: TRBV5-1
J gene: TRBJ1-1
clone size: -
D gene: -
CDR3 DNA: TGCGCCAGCAGCTTGCCGGATAGGAACACTGAAGCTTTCTTT
CDR3 protein: CASSLPDRNTEAFF

V gene: TRBV7-2
J gene: TRBJ1-6
clone size: -
D gene: -
CDR3 DNA: TGTGCCAGCAGCTTAGGGGCCCCGGCTACGGGTCATTCACCCCTCCACTTT
CDR3 protein: CASSLGAPATGHSPLHF

V gene: TRBV7-2
J gene: TRBJ1-2
clone size: -
D gene: -
CDR3 DNA: TGTGCCAGCTTGGGGGCAAACTATGGCTACACCTTC
CDR3 protein: CASLGANYGYTF

V gene: TRBV20-1
J gene: TRBJ1-2
clone size: few
D gene: -
CDR3 DNA: TGCAGTCCTGGGGCAGGGGTTAACTATGGCTACACCTTC
CDR3 protein: CSPGAGVNYGYTF

V gene: TRBV2
J gene: TRBJ1-1
clone size: few
D gene: -
CDR3 DNA: TGTGCCAGCAAGTGGTCGGGTGAGAGGACTGAAGCTTTCTTT
CDR3 protein: CASKWSGERTEAFF

V gene: TRBV20-1
J gene: TRBJ1-5
clone size: once
D gene: -
CDR3 DNA: TGCAGTGCTAGAGATTTGGGACACGGCAATCAGCCCCAGCATTTT
CDR3 protein: CSARDLGHGNQPQHF

V gene: TRBV12-3/TRBV12-4
J gene: TRBJ1-1
clone size: few
D gene: -
CDR3 DNA: TGTGCCAGCAGCCCGACCAGGAAGACTGAAGCTTTCTTT
CDR3 protein: CASSPTRKTEAFF

V gene: TRBV19
J gene: TRBJ2-7
clone size: few
D gene: -
CDR3 DNA: TGTGCCAGTGGGGACTCCTACGAGCAGTACTTC
CDR3 protein: CASGDSYEQYF

V gene: TRBV7-9
J gene: TRBJ1-1
clone size: -
D gene: -
CDR3 DNA: TGTGCCAGCAGCGTAGGGGAGGGACGCTGGGGCACTGAAGCTTTCTTT
CDR3 protein: CASSVGEGRWGTEAFF

V gene: TRBV19
J gene: TRBJ2-6
clone size: -
D gene: -
CDR3 DNA: TGTGCCAGTCACATCAGCGGCTCTGGGGCCAACGTCCTGACTTTC
CDR3 protein: CASHISGSGANVLTF

V gene: TRBV5-1
J gene: TRBJ2-1
clone size: -
D gene: TRBD2
CDR3 DNA: TGCGCCAGCAGCGGACTAGCGGGAGGTAGATCCTCCTACAATGAGCAGTTCTTC
CDR3 protein: CASSGLAGGRSSYNEQFF

V gene: TRBV27
J gene: TRBJ2-1
clone size: -
D gene: TRBD2
CDR3 DNA: TGTGCCAGCAGTATGGGGACTAGCGGGAGTTTGAAGCAGTTCTTC
CDR3 protein: CASSMGTSGSLKQFF

V gene: TRBV5-1
J gene: TRBJ1-1
clone size: -
D gene: -
CDR3 DNA: TGCGCCAGCTTTACCACCAGGGGCACTGAAGCTTTCTTT
CDR3 protein: CASFTTRGTEAFF

V gene: TRBV12-3/TRBV12-4
J gene: TRBJ1-2
clone size: -
D gene: TRBD1
CDR3 DNA: TGTGCCAGCGGACTCCCGGGACAGGGCTATGGCTACACCTTC
CDR3 protein: CASGLPGQGYGYTF

V gene: TRBV7-9
J gene: TRBJ2-1
clone size: -
D gene: -
CDR3 DNA: TGTGCCAGCAGCTTAGTACTTTGGGGGACCTACAATGAGCAGTTCTTC
CDR3 protein: CASSLVLWGTYNEQFF

V gene: TRBV19
J gene: TRBJ1-5
clone size: -
D gene: -
CDR3 DNA: TGTGCCAGTAGTATCAGGACAGTTAGCAATCAGCCCCAGCATTTT
CDR3 protein: CASSIRTVSNQPQHF

V gene: TRBV12-3/TRBV12-4
J gene: TRBJ1-6
clone size: -
D gene: TRBD1
CDR3 DNA: TGTGCCAGCAGTCCCCGGGACAGGGGAAGCTTTTCTTCACCCCTCCACTTT
CDR3 protein: CASSPRDRGSFSSPLHF

V gene: TRBV19
J gene: TRBJ2-1
clone size: -
D gene: TRBD2
CDR3 DNA: TGTGCCAGTAGTCCTCGAGAGGTAGCGGGAGCTGAGCAGTTCTTC
CDR3 protein: CASSPREVAGAEQFF

V gene: TRBV7-2
J gene: TRBJ1-1
clone size: many
D gene: -
CDR3 DNA: TGTGCCAGCAGCTTATTTCCGGGGAGGGAAGCTTTCTTT
CDR3 protein: CASSLFPGREAFF